Listed below are T cell receptor beta chains from one sample, sequenced in a study of cytomegalovirus exposure and HLA in healthy donors. Libraries were prepared by immunoSEQ multiplex PCR; TCRdb keeps only in-frame clonotypes and omits some of them. Of 200,000 to 250,000 clones in the sample, more than 70% were seen once. Material for sequencing was PBMCs. All receptors derive from a human donor in good health. CDR3s include the opening cysteine and the closing phenylalanine or tryptophan. Not all rows give a size; the values are once, few, many and, for expanded clones, a class.

V gene | clone size | CDR3 protein
TRBV5-1 | few | CASSAGQSYEQYF
TRBV29-1 | . | CSPKEHRTGTHEQYF
TRBV18 | . | CASSPRPTATNEKLFF
TRBV6-5 | once | CASRASGRDNEQFF
TRBV2 | . | CASSYQQGRPLNQPQHF
TRBV2 | . | CASRELTSGWGETQYF
TRBV11-2 | . | CASSLARVNTGELFF
TRBV29-1 | . | CSVGLRDSRNTGGYTF
TRBV5-1 | . | CASSYTLDSYEQYF
TRBV5-1 | . | CASSPTGNSYNEQFF
TRBV11-2 | . | CASTTTGRVAYEQYF
TRBV6-1 | . | CASSSGDYEQYF
TRBV28 | . | CASSARERGLTDTQYF
TRBV6-5 | . | CASSRLATSSYEQYF
TRBV7-2 | . | CASSPPPGQDVNYGYTF
TRBV7-9 | once | CASSSSGANEKLFF
TRBV27 | few | CASSLSAGGRAHEQYF
TRBV28 | . | CASSSPDIDNQPQHF
TRBV27 | . | CASSFWGRASTDTQYF
TRBV5-1 | . | CASSLAGVEQFF
TRBV7-6 | . | CASSPPAPGTGGVEQYF
TRBV18 | . | CASSRYIGGETVAEAFF
TRBV27 | . | CASSPRTYYNEQFF